This T cell receptor beta chain was identified during a study of blood T cell repertoires in COVID-19. In its sample, this clone was seen once. From germline, CDR1 is KGHSH and CDR2 LQKENI. This CDR3 comprises 15 residues. V was shortened by 3 bases and J by 7 bases, with 15 bases between the two germline ends. Repertoires were generated with immunoSEQ multiplex PCR, while TCRdb's copy carries only in-frame clones and drops some. The table records 35,000 to 50,000 clones, approximately 70% of them present only once. The sample taken for sequencing was peripheral blood. The chain recombines TRBV18 with TRBJ1-4, with no clear D. This sequence originates from a man older than 75 with acute or convalescent COVID-19. CDR3 DNA: TGTGCCAGCTCACCCCGTTCCCAGGTGACTGAAAAACTGTTTTTT. It codes for CASSPRSQVTEKLFF.